The 25 T cell receptor beta chains presented below share a single source sample, sequenced in a study of CD8+ T cells in alopecia areata. Treatment described: oral pan-JAK inhibitor, 5-10 mg twice daily. cDNA prepared by RNA extraction and subsequent reverse transcription served as the template for sequencing. Assay used: immunoSEQ multiplex PCR; TCRdb lists only in-frame clones, some missing. The sample shows around 100,000 clones, 55% to 70% of them seen only once. The sequencing here drew on CD8+ T cells sorted from blood, taken at approximately week 61, from a patient treated with tofacitinib. The receptors were sampled from a human donor with alopecia areata.

This clone was seen once. The chain carries TRBV9 and TRBJ1-2; D call uncertain. CDR1 is SGDLS, CDR2 YYNGEE, per germline. CDR3 size: 11 residues. V was clipped by 4 bases and J by 9 bases, with 10 bases between them. In DNA form, the CDR3 reads TGTGCCAGCAGCAAACAATCAAGCTACACCTTC. Translating gives CASSKQSSYTF.

This clone has just a few counts. This CDR3 is CASRGSGELFF. CDR3 bases: TGTGCCAGCAGGGGGTCCGGGGAGCTGTTTTTT. The chain recombines TRBV5-6 with TRBJ2-2; no definite D call. The CDR3 sequence is 11 residues long. Trimming left V 5 bases short and J 6 bases short, with 5 bases between. In germline, CDR1 is SGHDT, CDR2 YYEEEE.

This chain links TRBV6-5 with TRBJ2-1; D gene uncertain. Germline V lookup: CDR1 MNHEY, CDR2 SVGAGI. The V gene lost 5 bases and the J gene lost 10 bases, with 12 bases spanning the gap. The CDR3 consists of 12 residues. The CDR3 loop is CASSEAQPEQFF. The CDR3 coding sequence is TGTGCCAGCAGTGAGGCGCAGCCGGAGCAGTTCTTC.

The V call is TRBV15, the J call TRBJ1-5; 7 bases fit TRBD1. Germline V gene sequence: CDR1 LNHNV, CDR2 YYDKDF (reference sequence). V dropped 1 base and J dropped 1; count of bases not matched to a gene: 4. The CDR3 runs to 16 residues. The CDR3 is CATSRVPGGSNQPQHF. As DNA, the CDR3 is TGTGCCACCAGCAGAGTACCAGGGGGGAGCAATCAGCCCCAGCATTTT.

The chain links TRBV6-1 to TRBJ2-5; 7 nucleotides align to TRBD2. The CDR3 totals 14 residues. V shed 3 bases and J 2 bases; nucleotides not matched to a gene: 3. The germline CDR1 and CDR2 sequences are MNHNS and SASEGT. For the CDR3, the DNA is TGTGCCAGCAGTGATTGGGGGGGGCAAGAGACCCAGTACTTC. Its protein product is CASSDWGGQETQYF.

This chain links TRBV4-1 with TRBJ1-1, with 7 bases matching TRBD1. Looked up from germline, CDR1 is MGHRA and CDR2 is YSYEKL. Trimming at V came to 4 bases and at J to 8 bases, leaving 4 bases not matched to a gene. The CDR3 spans 12 residues. The CDR3, as DNA: TGCGCCAGCAGCCCGGGGGACAGCGAAGCTTTCTTT. Its protein is CASSPGDSEAFF.

V is TRBV15 and J is TRBJ2-4; 8 nucleotides align to TRBD1. CDR1 and CDR2 (germline): LNHNV, YYDKDF (reference sequence). The length of the CDR3 is 14 residues. J gave up 4 bases and V 5 bases, and 4 bases lay outside the gene matches. The CDR3 loop reads CATSPDRAKNIQYF. Here the CDR3 DNA reads TGTGCCACCAGCCCGGACAGGGCTAAAAACATTCAGTACTTC.

The chain employs TRBV5-6 and TRBJ2-3, with a weak D call TRBD1 (5 bases). V gave up 5 bases and J gave up 1 base, with 14 bases separating them. This CDR3 region has 15 residues. Germline lookup yields CDR1 SGHDT and CDR2 YYEEEE. The CDR3 nucleotides are TGTGCCAGCAGAGTATTAGTAGGGGGCACAGATACGCAGTATTTT. Translating gives CASRVLVGGTDTQYF. Full variable domain (outside the CDR3, taken from reference TRBV5-6 and TRBJ2-3): DAGVTQSPTHLIKTRGQQVTLRCSPKSGHDTVSWYQQALGQGPQFIFQYYEEEERQRGNFPDRFSGHQFPNYSSELNVNALLLGDSALYLCASRVLVGGTDTQYFGPGTRLTVL.

A word on this clone: Other nucleotide sequences from this sample produce the same CDR3. This chain connects TRBV6-1 to TRBJ1-1; a weak D match, TRBD1 (5 bases). V was shortened by 0 bases and J by 4 bases, with 6 bases between the two germline ends. The CDR3 has 13 amino acids. The germline V gene has CDR1 MNHNS and CDR2 SASEGT. The CDR3 reads CASSEARGTEAFF. The CDR3 DNA sequence: TGTGCCAGCAGTGAAGCAAGGGGCACTGAAGCTTTCTTT.

The chain has TRBV6-6 and TRBJ1-1; no clear D. V was shortened by 7 bases and J by 3 bases, with 12 bases between the two germline ends. Germline values: CDR1 MNHNY, CDR2 SVGAGI (reference sequence). The CDR3 totals 13 residues. DNA for the CDR3: TGTGCCAGCATCGACTACATGTACACTGAAGCTTTCTTT. Its protein product is CASIDYMYTEAFF.

The chain has TRBV19 and TRBJ2-1, with D perhaps TRBD1 or TRBD2 (7 bases each). This CDR3 region has 17 residues. V lost 3 bases and J lost 2, with 17 bases in between. Germline values: CDR1 LNHDA, CDR2 SQIVND (reference sequence). The CDR3 nucleotides are TGTGCCAGTAGTATGTGGGGGGGCCAGGGGGCCTACAATGAGCAGTTCTTC. Translation gives CASSMWGGQGAYNEQFF.

The chain employs TRBV6-5 and TRBJ2-7; 8 nucleotides agree with TRBD1. The CDR3 sequence is 15 residues long. Germline V gene lookup returns CDR1 MNHEY and CDR2 SVGAGI. Trimming at V came to 6 bases and at J to 4 bases, leaving 11 bases not matched to a gene. The CDR3 DNA is TGTGCCAGCAGGTTGGGGCAGGGGGCTAGGTACGAGCAGTACTTC. This translates into CASRLGQGARYEQYF.

This CDR3 is CSVQNHTTGASSYEQYF. CDR3 DNA sequence: TGCAGCGTTCAAAACCATACTACAGGGGCCAGCTCCTACGAGCAGTACTTC. The chain recombines TRBV29-1 with TRBJ2-5; 7 nucleotides line up with TRBD1. The tail of the sequence fits TRBJ2-7 better, so the J call may be wrong. CDR1 and CDR2 (germline): SQVTM, ANQGSEA. The length of the CDR3 is 17 residues.

The chain employs TRBV9 and TRBJ1-1; a possible D gene is TRBD1 (6 bases). This CDR3 is built from 16 residues. Trimming removed 3 bases at V and 4 bases at J, with 19 bases between. Germline V gives CDR1 SGDLS, CDR2 YYNGEE. CDR3 in DNA: TGTGCCAGCAGCGACCTTTTACAGGGTCGGGGCACTGAAGCTTTCTTT. Its protein product is CASSDLLQGRGTEAFF.

The CDR3 is CASSQVDLRGDTF. The CDR3 bases are TGTGCCAGCAGCCAAGTCGATCTACGCGGGGATACCTTC. This rearrangement joins TRBV14 to TRBJ1-2; D is undetermined. Trimming removed 1 base from V and 14 bases from J, with 17 bases in between. CDR3 size: 13 residues. From germline, CDR1 is SGHDN and CDR2 FVKESK. The whole variable domain, filled in from reference TRBV14 and TRBJ1-2, reads EAGVTQFPSHSVIEKGQTVTLRCDPISGHDNLYWYRRVMGKEIKFLLHFVKESKQDESGMPNNRFLAERTGGTYSTLKVQPAELEDSGVYFCASSQVDLRGDTFGSGTRLTVV.

This clone was recorded a few times. The J gene is TRBJ2-5, the V gene TRBV27; D might be TRBD1 (8 bases). Trimming cost V 5 bases and J 4 bases, with 17 bases left between them. This CDR3 has 15 residues. CDR1 and CDR2 from the germline V gene are MNHEY and SMNVEV (reference sequence). The CDR3 spells CASSPSTGEGETQYF. The CDR3 nucleotides are TGTGCCAGCAGTCCGTCGACAGGGGAGGGAGAGACCCAGTACTTC.

A few counts support this clone. The J gene is TRBJ2-3, the V gene TRBV21-1; the D call of TRBD2 is as the table states it, not checked on the DNA. TRBV21-1 is a recognized pseudogene. CDR3 length: 15 amino acids. CDR3 sequence: CASSKPGSLTDTQYF. In nucleotides, the CDR3 is TGTGCCAGCAGCAAGCCCGGGAGCCTTACAGATACGCAGTATTTT.

This clone showed up just a few times. This chain links TRBV29-1 with TRBJ1-2; D unclear. The CDR3 has 11 residues. Between the trimmed V and J ends, which lost 4 bases and 8 bases, there was a span of 11 bases. The germline V gene encodes CDR1 SQVTM and CDR2 ANQGSEA. CDR3 protein: CSVGALRGYTF. CDR3 nucleotides: TGCAGCGTTGGGGCCTTGCGGGGCTACACCTTC.

The chain carries TRBV13 and TRBJ1-5, with D unresolved. The CDR3 is 12 residues long. Trimming cost V 5 bases and J 4 bases, with 6 bases left between them. Per the germline V gene, CDR1 is PRHDT and CDR2 is FYEKMQ (reference sequence). DNA for the CDR3: TGTGCCAGCAGCCTTTGGAATCAGCCCCAGCATTTT. Translation: CASSLWNQPQHF. The full variable domain, its missing parts supplied by reference TRBV13 and TRBJ1-5, is AAGVIQSPRHLIKEKRETATLKCYPIPRHDTVYWYQQGPGQDPQFLISFYEKMQSDKGSIPDRFSAQQFSDYHSELNMSSLELGDSALYFCASSLWNQPQHFGDGTRLSIL.

This chain links TRBV18 with TRBJ2-5; D assignment may be TRBD1 or TRBD2 (6 bases each). Germline CDR1 reads KGHSH; CDR2 reads LQKENI. V lost 8 bases and J 1 base, leaving 17 bases between the germline ends. The CDR3 totals 15 residues. The CDR3 is CASAATSGAQETQYF. The CDR3, as DNA: TGTGCCAGCGCCGCGACTTCGGGGGCCCAAGAGACCCAGTACTTC. Combining the CDR3 with reference TRBV18 and TRBJ2-5 gives the whole variable domain NAGVMQNPRHLVRRRGQEARLRCSPMKGHSHVYWYRQLPEEGLKFMVYLQKENIIDESGMPKERFSAEFPKEGPSILRIQQVVRGDSAAYFCASAATSGAQETQYFGPGTRLLVL.

This clone showed up just a few times. V and J are TRBV7-8 and TRBJ1-6; 7 bases fit TRBD1. The germline V gene has CDR1 SGHVS and CDR2 FQNEAQ. V trimming: 9 bases; J trimming: 10 bases; junction bases outside the gene matches: 12. CDR3 size: 14 residues. The CDR3: CARRPTGAESPLHF. The CDR3 coding sequence is TGTGCCAGAAGGCCCACAGGGGCGGAATCACCCCTCCACTTT.

This clone was observed once. The V and J genes are TRBV29-1 and TRBJ1-1, with D perhaps matching TRBD1 (5 bases). This CDR3 region has 14 residues. The V end lost 5 bases, the J end lost 4 bases, and 17 bases lay between the germline ends. CDR1 and CDR2 (germline): SQVTM, ANQGSEA. The CDR3 loop reads CSVFPGTGGTEAFF. CDR3 nucleotides: TGCAGCGTTTTCCCCGGGACTGGGGGCACTGAAGCTTTCTTT.

The count of this clone is one. The rearrangement joins TRBV6-1 to TRBJ1-1, with TRBD1 as a possible D gene (6 bases). Germline CDR1 and CDR2: MNHNS and SASEGT. This CDR3 region has 13 residues. The V end lost 1 base, the J end lost 9 bases, and 12 bases lay between the germline ends. CDR3 amino acids: CASSEGKTGKAFF. The CDR3 DNA follows: TGTGCCAGCAGTGAAGGCAAAACAGGGAAAGCTTTCTTT.

The rearrangement links TRBV6-6 to TRBJ1-1, with 7 bases that match TRBD1. This CDR3 has 15 residues. V trimming: 5 bases; J trimming: 7 bases; junction bases outside the gene matches: 13. CDR1 is MNHNY and CDR2 is SVGAGI in the germline V gene (reference sequence). CDR3 in DNA: TGTGCCAGCAGTCCTCCGACAGGGCCCCATGGTGAAGCTTTCTTT. This sequence encodes CASSPPTGPHGEAFF.

This clone appeared a few times. The rearrangement joins TRBV6-5 to TRBJ2-1; D is unclear. There are 14 residues in the CDR3. Germline CDR1 MNHEY, CDR2 SVGAGI. V was shortened by 5 bases and J by 0 bases, with 8 bases between the two germline ends. The CDR3 loop reads CASSRRSSYNEQFF. The CDR3 DNA sequence: TGTGCCAGCAGTCGCAGAAGCTCCTACAATGAGCAGTTCTTC.